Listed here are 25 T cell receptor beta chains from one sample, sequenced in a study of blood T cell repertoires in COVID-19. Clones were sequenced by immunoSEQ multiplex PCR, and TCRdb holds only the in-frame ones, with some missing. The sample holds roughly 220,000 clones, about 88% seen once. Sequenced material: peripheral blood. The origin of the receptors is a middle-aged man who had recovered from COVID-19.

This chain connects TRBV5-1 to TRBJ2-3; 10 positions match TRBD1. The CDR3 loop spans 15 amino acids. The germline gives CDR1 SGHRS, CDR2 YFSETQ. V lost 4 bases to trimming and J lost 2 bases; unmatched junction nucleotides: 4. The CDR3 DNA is TGCGCCAGCAGCAAGGACAGGGGGGCCACAGATACGCAGTATTTT. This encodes CASSKDRGATDTQYF. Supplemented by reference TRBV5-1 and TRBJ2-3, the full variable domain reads KAGVTQTPRYLIKTRGQQVTLSCSPISGHRSVSWYQQTPGQGLQFLFEYFSETQRNKGNFPGRFSGRQFSNSRSEMNVSTLELGDSALYLCASSKDRGATDTQYFGPGTRLTVL.

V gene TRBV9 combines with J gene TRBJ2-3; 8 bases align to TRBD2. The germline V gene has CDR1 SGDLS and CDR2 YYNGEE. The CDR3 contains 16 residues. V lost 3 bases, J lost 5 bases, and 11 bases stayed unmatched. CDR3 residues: CASSALGTSLRDTQYF. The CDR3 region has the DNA TGTGCCAGCAGCGCACTCGGGACTAGTCTTCGAGATACGCAGTATTTT.

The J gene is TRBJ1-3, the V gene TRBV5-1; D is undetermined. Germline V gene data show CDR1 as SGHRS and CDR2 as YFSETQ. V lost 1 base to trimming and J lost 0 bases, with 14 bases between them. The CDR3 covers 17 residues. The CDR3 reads CASSLSGWAYSGNTIYF. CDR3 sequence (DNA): TGCGCCAGCAGCTTGTCGGGGTGGGCCTACTCTGGAAACACCATATATTTT. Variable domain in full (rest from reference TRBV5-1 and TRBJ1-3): KAGVTQTPRYLIKTRGQQVTLSCSPISGHRSVSWYQQTPGQGLQFLFEYFSETQRNKGNFPGRFSGRQFSNSRSEMNVSTLELGDSALYLCASSLSGWAYSGNTIYFGEGSWLTVV.

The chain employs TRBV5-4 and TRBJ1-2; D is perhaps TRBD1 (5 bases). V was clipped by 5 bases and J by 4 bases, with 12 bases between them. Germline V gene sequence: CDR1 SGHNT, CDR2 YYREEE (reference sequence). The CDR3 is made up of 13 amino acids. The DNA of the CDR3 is TGTGCCAGCAGGCGGGACGGCTTCTATGGCTACACCTTC. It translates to CASRRDGFYGYTF.

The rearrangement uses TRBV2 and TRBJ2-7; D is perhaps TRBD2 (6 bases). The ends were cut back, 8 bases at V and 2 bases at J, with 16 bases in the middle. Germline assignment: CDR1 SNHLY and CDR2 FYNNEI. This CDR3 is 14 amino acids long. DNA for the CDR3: TGTGCCAGCGTGTACGGCGGGATCACCTACGAGCAGTACTTC. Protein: CASVYGGITYEQYF.

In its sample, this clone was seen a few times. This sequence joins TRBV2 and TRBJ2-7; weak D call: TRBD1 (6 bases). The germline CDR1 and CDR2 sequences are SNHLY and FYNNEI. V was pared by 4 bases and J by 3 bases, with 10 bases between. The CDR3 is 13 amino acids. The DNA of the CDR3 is TGTGCCAGCAGTGGGACAGCAAACTACGAGCAGTACTTC. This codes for CASSGTANYEQYF. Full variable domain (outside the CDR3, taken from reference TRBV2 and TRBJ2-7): EPEVTQTPSHQVTQMGQEVILRCVPISNHLYFYWYRQILGQKVEFLVSFYNNEISEKSEIFDDQFSVERPDGSNFTLKIRSTKLEDSAMYFCASSGTANYEQYFGPGTRLTVT.

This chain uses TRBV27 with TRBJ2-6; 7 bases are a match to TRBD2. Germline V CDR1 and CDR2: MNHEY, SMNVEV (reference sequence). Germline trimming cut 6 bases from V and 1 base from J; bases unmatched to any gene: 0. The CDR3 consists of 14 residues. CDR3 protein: CASSGRSGANVLTF. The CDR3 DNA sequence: TGTGCCAGCAGCGGGAGGTCTGGGGCCAACGTCCTGACTTTC.

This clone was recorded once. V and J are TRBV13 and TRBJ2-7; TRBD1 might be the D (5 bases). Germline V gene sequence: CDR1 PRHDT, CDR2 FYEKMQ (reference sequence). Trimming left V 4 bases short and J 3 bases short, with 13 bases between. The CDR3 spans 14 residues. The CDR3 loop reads CASSWGTAHYEQYF. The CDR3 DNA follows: TGTGCCAGCAGCTGGGGCACAGCGCACTACGAGCAGTACTTC. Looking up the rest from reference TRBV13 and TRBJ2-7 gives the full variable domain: AAGVIQSPRHLIKEKRETATLKCYPIPRHDTVYWYQQGPGQDPQFLISFYEKMQSDKGSIPDRFSAQQFSDYHSELNMSSLELGDSALYFCASSWGTAHYEQYFGPGTRLTVT.

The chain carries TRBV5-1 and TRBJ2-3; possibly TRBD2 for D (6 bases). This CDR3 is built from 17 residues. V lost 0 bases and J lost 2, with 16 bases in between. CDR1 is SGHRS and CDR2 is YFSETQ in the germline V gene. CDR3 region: CASSLVTSQFVTDTQYF. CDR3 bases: TGCGCCAGCAGCTTGGTGACTAGTCAGTTTGTCACAGATACGCAGTATTTT. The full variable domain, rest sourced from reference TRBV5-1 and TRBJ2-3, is KAGVTQTPRYLIKTRGQQVTLSCSPISGHRSVSWYQQTPGQGLQFLFEYFSETQRNKGNFPGRFSGRQFSNSRSEMNVSTLELGDSALYLCASSLVTSQFVTDTQYFGPGTRLTVL.

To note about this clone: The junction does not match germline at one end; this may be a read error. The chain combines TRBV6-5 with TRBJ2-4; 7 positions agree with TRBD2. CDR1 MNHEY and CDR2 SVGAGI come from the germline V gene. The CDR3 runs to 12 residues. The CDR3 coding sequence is TGTGCCAGCAGTTACCGGGACTACCGAACCGTCTTC. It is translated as CASSYRDYRTVF.

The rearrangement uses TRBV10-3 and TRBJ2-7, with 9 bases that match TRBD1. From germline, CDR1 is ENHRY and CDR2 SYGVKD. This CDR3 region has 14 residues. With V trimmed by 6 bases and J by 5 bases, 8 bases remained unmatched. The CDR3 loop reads CAISEDRGLNEQYF. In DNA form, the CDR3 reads TGTGCCATCAGCGAGGACAGGGGACTCAACGAGCAGTACTTC.

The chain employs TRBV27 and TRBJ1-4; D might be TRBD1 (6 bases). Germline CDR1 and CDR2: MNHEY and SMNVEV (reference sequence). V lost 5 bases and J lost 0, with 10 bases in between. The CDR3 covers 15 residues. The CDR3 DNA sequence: TGTGCCAGCAGTCTACAGGGTGCAACTAATGAAAAACTGTTTTTT. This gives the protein CASSLQGATNEKLFF. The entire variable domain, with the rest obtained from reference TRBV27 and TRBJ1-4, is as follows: EAQVTQNPRYLITVTGKKLTVTCSQNMNHEYMSWYRQDPGLGLRQIYYSMNVEVTDKGDVPEGYKVSRKEKRNFPLILESPSPNQTSLYFCASSLQGATNEKLFFGSGTQLSVL.

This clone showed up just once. The CDR3 loop reads CASSLTAGYSYEQYF. CDR3 bases: TGTGCCAGCAGCTTAACGGCGGGGTACTCCTACGAGCAGTACTTC. This sequence joins TRBV7-6 and TRBJ2-7; possible D gene TRBD2, 6 bases. Between the trimmed V and J ends, which lost 2 bases and 0 bases, there was a span of 11 bases. The CDR3 is made up of 15 amino acids. From germline, CDR1 is SGHVS and CDR2 FNYEAQ.

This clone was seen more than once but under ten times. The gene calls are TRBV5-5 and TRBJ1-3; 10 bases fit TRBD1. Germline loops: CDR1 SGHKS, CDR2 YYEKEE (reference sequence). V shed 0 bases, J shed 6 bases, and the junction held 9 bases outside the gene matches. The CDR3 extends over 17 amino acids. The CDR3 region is CASSLGDRGRRENTIYF. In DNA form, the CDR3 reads TGTGCCAGCAGCTTGGGAGACAGGGGGCGACGAGAAAACACCATATATTTT.

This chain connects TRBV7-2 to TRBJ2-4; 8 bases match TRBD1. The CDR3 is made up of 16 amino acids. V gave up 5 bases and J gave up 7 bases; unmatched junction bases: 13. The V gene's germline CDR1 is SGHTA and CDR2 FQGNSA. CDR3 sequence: CASSPTDRAGFNIQYF. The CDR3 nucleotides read TGTGCCAGCAGCCCAACGGACAGGGCCGGTTTCAACATTCAGTACTTC.

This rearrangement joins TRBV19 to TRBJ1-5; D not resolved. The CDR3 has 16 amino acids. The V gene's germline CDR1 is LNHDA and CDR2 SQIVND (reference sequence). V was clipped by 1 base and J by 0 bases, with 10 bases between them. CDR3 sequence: CASSIVAVYSNQPQHF. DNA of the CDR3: TGTGCCAGTAGTATAGTGGCAGTTTATAGCAATCAGCCCCAGCATTTT.

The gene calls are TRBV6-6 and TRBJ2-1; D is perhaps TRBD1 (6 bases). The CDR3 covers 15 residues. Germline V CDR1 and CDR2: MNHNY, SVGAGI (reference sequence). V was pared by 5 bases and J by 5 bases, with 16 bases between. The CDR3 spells CASSESGTSNNEQFF. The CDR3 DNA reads TGTGCCAGCAGTGAGTCCGGGACAAGTAACAATGAGCAGTTCTTC.

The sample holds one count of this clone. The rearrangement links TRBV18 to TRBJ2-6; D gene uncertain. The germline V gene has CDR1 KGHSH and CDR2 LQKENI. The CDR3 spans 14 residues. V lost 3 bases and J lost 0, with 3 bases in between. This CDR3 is CASSPSSGANVLTF. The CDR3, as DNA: TGTGCCAGCTCACCCTCCTCTGGGGCCAACGTCCTGACTTTC.

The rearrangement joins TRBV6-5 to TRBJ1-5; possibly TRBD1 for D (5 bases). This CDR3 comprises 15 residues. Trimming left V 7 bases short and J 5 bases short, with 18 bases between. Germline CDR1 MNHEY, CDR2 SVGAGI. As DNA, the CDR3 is TGTGCCAGCAACTCCGGGGGGGGTTTGGATCAGCCCCAGCATTTT. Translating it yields CASNSGGGLDQPQHF.

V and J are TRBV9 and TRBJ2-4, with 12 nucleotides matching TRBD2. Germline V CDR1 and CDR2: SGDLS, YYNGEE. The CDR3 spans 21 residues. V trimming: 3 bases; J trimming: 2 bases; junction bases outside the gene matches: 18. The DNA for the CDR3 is TGTGCCAGCAGCGAGGGCCTGTCTAGCGGGAGGGCCTCGGGTCCCAAAAACATTCAGTACTTC. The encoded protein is CASSEGLSSGRASGPKNIQYF.

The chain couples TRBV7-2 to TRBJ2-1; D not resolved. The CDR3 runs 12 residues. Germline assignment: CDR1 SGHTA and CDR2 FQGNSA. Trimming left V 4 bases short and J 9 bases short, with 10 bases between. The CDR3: CASSSQASEQFF. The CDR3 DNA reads TGTGCCAGCAGCTCCCAAGCCTCTGAGCAGTTCTTC.

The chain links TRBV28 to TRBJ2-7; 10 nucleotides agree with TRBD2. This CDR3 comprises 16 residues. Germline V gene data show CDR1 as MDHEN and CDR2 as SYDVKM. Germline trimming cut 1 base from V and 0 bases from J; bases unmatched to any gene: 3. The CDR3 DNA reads TGTGCCAGCAGTTTATCGGCTAGCGGGAGCTCCTACGAGCAGTACTTC. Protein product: CASSLSASGSSYEQYF.

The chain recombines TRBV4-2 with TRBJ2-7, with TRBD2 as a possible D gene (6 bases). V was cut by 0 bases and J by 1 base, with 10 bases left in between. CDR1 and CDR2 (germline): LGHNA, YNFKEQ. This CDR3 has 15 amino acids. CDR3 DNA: TGTGCCAGCAGCCAAGAACCGGGAGTATCCTACGAGCAGTACTTC. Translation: CASSQEPGVSYEQYF.

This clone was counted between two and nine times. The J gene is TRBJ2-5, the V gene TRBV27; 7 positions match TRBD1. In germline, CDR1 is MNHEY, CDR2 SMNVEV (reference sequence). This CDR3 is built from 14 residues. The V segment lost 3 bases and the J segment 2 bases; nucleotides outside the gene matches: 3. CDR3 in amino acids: CASSFRGKQETQYF. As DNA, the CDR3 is TGTGCCAGCAGTTTCAGGGGGAAACAAGAGACCCAGTACTTC.

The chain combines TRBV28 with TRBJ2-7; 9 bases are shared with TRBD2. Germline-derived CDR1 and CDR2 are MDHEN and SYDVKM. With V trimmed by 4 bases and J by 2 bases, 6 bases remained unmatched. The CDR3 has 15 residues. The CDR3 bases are TGTGCCAGCAGTTCCCTAGCGGGAACCACCTACGAGCAGTACTTC. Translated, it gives CASSSLAGTTYEQYF.